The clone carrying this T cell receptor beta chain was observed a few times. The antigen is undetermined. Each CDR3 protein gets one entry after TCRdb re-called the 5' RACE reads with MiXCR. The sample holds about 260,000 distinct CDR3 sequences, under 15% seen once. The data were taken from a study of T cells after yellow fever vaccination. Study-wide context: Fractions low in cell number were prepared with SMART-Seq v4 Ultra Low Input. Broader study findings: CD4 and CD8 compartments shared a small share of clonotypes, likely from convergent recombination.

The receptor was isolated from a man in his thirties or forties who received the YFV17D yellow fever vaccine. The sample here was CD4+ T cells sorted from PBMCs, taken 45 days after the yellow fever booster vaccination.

Here the CDR3 DNA reads TGTGCCAGCAGCCACCGCTCAGGGGAGCTGTTTTTT. Translating it yields CASSHRSGELFF. V and J are TRBV4-2 and TRBJ2-2; no reliable D call. Germline V CDR1 and CDR2: LGHNA, YNFKEQ. The CDR3 spans 12 residues. V was shortened by 3 bases and J by 8 bases, with 7 bases between the two germline ends.